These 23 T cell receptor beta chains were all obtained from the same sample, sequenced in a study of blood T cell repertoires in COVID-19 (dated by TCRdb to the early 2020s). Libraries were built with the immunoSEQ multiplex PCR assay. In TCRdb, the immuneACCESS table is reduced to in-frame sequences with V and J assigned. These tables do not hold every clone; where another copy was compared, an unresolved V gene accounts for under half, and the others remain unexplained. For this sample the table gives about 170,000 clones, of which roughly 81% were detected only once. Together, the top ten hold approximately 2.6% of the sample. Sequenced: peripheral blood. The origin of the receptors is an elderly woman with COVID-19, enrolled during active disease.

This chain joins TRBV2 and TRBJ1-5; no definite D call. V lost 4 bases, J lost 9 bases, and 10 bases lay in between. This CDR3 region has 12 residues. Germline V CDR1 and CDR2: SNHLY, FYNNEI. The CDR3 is CASSVNRAPQHF. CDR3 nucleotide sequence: TGTGCCAGCAGTGTCAACAGAGCGCCCCAGCATTTT.

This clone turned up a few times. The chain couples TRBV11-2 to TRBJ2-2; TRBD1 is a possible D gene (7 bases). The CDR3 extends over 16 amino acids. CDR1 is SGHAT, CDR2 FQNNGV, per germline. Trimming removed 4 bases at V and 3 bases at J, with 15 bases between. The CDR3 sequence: CASSSRQGGDTGELFF. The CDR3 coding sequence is TGTGCCAGCAGCTCCAGACAGGGCGGGGACACCGGGGAGCTGTTTTTT.

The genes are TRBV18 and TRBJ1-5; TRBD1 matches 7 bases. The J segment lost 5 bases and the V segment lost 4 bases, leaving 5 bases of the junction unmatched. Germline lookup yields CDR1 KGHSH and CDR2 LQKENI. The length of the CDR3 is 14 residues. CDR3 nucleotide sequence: TGTGCCAGCTCACAAAACAGGGGTTATCAGCCCCAGCATTTT. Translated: CASSQNRGYQPQHF.

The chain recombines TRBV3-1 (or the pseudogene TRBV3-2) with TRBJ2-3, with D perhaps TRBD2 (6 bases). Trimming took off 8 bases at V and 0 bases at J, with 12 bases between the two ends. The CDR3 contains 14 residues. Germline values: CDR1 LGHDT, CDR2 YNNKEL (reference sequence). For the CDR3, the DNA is TGTGCCAGCTGGGGCGGGGTCAGCACAGATACGCAGTATTTT. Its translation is CASWGGVSTDTQYF.

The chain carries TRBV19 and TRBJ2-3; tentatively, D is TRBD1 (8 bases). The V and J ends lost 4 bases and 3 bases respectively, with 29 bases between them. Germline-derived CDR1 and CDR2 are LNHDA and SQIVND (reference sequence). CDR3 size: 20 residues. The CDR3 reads CASSRPGQGGVAGPTDTQYF. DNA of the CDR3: TGTGCCAGTAGTAGGCCCGGACAGGGAGGCGTAGCGGGCCCTACAGATACGCAGTATTTT.

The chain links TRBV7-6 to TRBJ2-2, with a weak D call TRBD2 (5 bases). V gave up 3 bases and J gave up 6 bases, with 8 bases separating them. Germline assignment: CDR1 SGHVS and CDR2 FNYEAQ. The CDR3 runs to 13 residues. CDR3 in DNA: TGTGCCAGCAGCTTTGGGAGTCCCGGGGAGCTGTTTTTT. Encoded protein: CASSFGSPGELFF.

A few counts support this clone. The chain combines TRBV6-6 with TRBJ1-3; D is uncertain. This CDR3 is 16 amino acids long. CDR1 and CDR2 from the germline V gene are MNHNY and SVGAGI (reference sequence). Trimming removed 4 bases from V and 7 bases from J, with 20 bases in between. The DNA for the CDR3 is TGTGCCAGCAGTTCTCGGAGGCGAAGGCAGACTAACACCATATATTTT. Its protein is CASSSRRRRQTNTIYF.

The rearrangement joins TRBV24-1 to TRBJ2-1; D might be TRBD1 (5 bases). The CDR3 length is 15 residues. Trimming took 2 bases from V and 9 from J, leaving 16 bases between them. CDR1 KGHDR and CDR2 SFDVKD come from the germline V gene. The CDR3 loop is CATSDWTSRGGEQFF. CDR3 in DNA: TGTGCCACCAGTGATTGGACAAGCCGCGGCGGTGAGCAGTTCTTC.

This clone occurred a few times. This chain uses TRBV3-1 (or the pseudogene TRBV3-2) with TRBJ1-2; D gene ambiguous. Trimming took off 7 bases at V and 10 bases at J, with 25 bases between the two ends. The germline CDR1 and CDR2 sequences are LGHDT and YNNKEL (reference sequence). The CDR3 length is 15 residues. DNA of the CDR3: TGTGCCAGCACCCCGTACCGGGGTTCCCTCGAGGACTACACCTTC. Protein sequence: CASTPYRGSLEDYTF.

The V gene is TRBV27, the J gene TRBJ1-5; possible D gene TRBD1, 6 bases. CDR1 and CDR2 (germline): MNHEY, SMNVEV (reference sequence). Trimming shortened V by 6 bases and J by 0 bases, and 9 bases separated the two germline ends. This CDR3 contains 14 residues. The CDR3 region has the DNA TGTGCCAGCAGCTGGACAGTTAGCAATCAGCCCCAGCATTTT. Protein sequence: CASSWTVSNQPQHF.

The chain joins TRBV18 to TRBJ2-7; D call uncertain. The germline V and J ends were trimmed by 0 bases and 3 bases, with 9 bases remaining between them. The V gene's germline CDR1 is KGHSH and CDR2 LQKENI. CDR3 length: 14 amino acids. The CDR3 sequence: CASSPPVGGYEQYF. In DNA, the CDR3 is TGTGCCAGCTCACCACCGGTCGGCGGCTACGAGCAGTACTTC.

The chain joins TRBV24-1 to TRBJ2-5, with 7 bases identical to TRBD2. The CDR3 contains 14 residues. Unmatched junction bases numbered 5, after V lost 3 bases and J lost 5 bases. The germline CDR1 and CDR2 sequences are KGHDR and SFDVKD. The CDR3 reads CATSDPGLGETQYF. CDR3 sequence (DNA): TGTGCCACCAGTGATCCCGGACTAGGGGAGACCCAGTACTTC.

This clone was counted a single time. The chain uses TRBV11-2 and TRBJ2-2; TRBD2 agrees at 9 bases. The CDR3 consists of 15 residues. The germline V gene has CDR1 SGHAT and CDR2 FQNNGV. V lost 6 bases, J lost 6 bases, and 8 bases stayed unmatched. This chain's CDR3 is CASSLSGGDPGELFF. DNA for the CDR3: TGTGCCAGCAGTCTTAGCGGGGGTGACCCCGGGGAGCTGTTTTTT.

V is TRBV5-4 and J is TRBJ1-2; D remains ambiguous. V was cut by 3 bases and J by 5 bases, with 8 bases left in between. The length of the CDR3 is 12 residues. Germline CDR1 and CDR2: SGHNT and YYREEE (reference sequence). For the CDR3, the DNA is TGTGCCAGCAGCTCGGCGGGTTATGGCTACACCTTC. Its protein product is CASSSAGYGYTF.

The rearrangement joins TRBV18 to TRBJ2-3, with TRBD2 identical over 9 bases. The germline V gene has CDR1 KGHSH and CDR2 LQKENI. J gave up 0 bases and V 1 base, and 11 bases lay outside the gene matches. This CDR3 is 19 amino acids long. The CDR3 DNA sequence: TGTGCCAGCTCACCACTTGCTCTAAGCGGGAGGCCCAGCACAGATACGCAGTATTTT. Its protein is CASSPLALSGRPSTDTQYF.

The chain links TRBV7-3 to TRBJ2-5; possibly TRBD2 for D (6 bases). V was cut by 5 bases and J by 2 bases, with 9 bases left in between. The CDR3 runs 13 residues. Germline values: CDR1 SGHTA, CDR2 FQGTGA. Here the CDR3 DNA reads TGTGCCAGCAGCCCCGGGACTCAAGAGACCCAGTACTTC. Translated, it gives CASSPGTQETQYF.

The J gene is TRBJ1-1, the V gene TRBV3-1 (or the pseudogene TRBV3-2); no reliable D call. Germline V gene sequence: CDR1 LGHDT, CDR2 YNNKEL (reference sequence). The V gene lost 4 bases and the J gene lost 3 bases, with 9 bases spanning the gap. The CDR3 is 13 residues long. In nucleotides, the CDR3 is TGTGCCAGCAGCCGAGCCCCGGACACTGAAGCTTTCTTT. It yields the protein CASSRAPDTEAFF.

The CDR3 is CASSGEREVGNEQFF. The CDR3 bases are TGTGCCAGCAGTGGAGAGCGGGAGGTGGGCAATGAGCAGTTCTTC. The chain uses TRBV28 and TRBJ2-1; 9 bases map to TRBD2. In germline, CDR1 is MDHEN, CDR2 SYDVKM. Trimming took 5 bases from V and 6 from J; bases not matched to a gene: 8. This CDR3 is 15 amino acids long. The variable domain in full, with the rest retrieved from reference TRBV28 and TRBJ2-1, is DVKVTQSSRYLVKRTGEKVFLECVQDMDHENMFWYRQDPGLGLRLIYFSYDVKMKEKGDIPEGYSVSREKKERFSLILESASTNQTSMYLCASSGEREVGNEQFFGPGTRLTVL.

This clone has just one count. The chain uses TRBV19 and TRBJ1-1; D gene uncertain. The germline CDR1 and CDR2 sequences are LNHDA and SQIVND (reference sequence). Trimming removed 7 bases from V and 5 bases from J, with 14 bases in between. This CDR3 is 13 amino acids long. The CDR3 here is CASNGYVGTEAFF. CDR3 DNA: TGTGCCAGTAATGGGTATGTCGGGACTGAAGCTTTCTTT.

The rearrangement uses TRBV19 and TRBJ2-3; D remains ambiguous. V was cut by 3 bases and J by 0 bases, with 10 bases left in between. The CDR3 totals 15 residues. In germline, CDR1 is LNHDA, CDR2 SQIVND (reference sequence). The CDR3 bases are TGTGCCAGTAGTATGGTCGGTCCGAGCACAGATACGCAGTATTTT. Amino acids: CASSMVGPSTDTQYF.

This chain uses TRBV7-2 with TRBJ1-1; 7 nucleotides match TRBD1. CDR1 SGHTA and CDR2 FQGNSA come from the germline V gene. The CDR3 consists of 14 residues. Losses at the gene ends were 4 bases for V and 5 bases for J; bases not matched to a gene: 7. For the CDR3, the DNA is TGTGCCAGCAGCTCGCAGGGGGATGGGACTGAAGCTTTCTTT. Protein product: CASSSQGDGTEAFF.

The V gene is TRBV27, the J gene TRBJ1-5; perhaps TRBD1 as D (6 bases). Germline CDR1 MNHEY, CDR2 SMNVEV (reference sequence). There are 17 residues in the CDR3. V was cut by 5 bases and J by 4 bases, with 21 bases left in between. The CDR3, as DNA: TGTGCCAGCAGTGCGATCGCCCAGGGGTGGGAAAATCAGCCCCAGCATTTT. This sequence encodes CASSAIAQGWENQPQHF.

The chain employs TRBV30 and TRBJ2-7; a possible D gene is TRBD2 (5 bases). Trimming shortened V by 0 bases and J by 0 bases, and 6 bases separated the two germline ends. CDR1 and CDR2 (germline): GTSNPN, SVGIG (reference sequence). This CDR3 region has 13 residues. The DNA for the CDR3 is TGTGCCTGGAGTGTAGGGAGCTCCTACGAGCAGTACTTC. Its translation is CAWSVGSSYEQYF.